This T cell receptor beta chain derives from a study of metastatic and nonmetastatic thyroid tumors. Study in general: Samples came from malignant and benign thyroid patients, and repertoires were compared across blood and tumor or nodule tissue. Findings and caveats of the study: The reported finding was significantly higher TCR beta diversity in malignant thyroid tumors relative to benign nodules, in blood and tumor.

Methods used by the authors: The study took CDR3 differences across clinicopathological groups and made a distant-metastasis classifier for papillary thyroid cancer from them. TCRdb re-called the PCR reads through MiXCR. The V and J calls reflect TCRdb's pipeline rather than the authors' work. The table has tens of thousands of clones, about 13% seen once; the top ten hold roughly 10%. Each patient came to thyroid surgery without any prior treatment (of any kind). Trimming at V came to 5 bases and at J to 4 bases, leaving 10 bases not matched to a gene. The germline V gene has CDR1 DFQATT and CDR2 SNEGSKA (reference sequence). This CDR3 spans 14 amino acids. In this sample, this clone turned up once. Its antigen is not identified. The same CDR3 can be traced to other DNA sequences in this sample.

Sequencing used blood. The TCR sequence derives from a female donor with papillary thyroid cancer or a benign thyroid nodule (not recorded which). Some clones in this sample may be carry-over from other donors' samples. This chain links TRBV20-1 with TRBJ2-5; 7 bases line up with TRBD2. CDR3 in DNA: TGCAGTGCTTCCGGGGGGAGCATGAGAGAGACCCAGTACTTC. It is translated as CSASGGSMRETQYF.